One and the same sample provided the 2 T cell receptor beta chains below, sequenced in a study of cytomegalovirus exposure and HLA in healthy donors. 13 Jbeta primers and 60 Vbeta primers were used for the PCR. Assay used: immunoSEQ multiplex PCR; TCRdb lists only in-frame clones, some missing. The sample has around 140,000 clones; more than 75% are singletons. Specimen: PBMCs. All receptors come from a man younger than 35 in good health and CMV-seropositive.

This clone was recorded once. The chain joins TRBV5-4 to TRBJ2-7, with 8 bases identical to TRBD1. Germline V lookup: CDR1 SGHNT, CDR2 YYREEE (reference sequence). V shed 0 bases and J 6 bases; nucleotides not matched to a gene: 5. The CDR3 spans 14 residues. The CDR3 region has the DNA TGTGCCAGCAGCTTGGCGGCAGGGGGCCGCGAGCAGTACTTC. Translating gives CASSLAAGGREQYF. The whole variable domain, filled in from reference TRBV5-4 and TRBJ2-7, reads ETGVTQSPTHLIKTRGQQVTLRCSSQSGHNTVSWYQQALGQGPQFIFQYYREEENGRGNFPPRFSGLQFPNYSSELNVNALELDDSALYLCASSLAAGGREQYFGPGTRLTVT.

The rearrangement joins TRBV2 to TRBJ2-1; perhaps TRBD1 as D (6 bases). The V and J ends lost 3 bases and 6 bases respectively, with 12 bases between them. Germline lookup yields CDR1 SNHLY and CDR2 FYNNEI. The CDR3 totals 14 residues. The CDR3 DNA reads TGTGCCAGCAGTGATCAGGGGCCGCGCAATGAGCAGTTCTTC. Protein product: CASSDQGPRNEQFF.